These 26 T cell receptor beta chains share one sample of origin, sequenced in a study of Graves' ophthalmopathy and Graves' hyperthyroidism. CDR3 regions of TCR beta were amplified from RNA transcripts. First-round RT-PCR relied on HTBI primers, and a second-round multiplex PCR came next. Each CDR3 protein is one row after TCRdb ran MiXCR on the multiplex PCR reads. Among approximately 410,000 distinct CDR3 sequences listed, approximately 15% were seen once. Sequenced material: peripheral blood. All receptors derive from a young woman with stable Graves' hyperthyroidism.

This clonotype was recorded many times. This chain links TRBV6-2 or TRBV6-3 with TRBJ2-4; the match to TRBD1 covers 9 bases. Germline assignment: CDR1 MNHEY and CDR2 SVGEGT. This CDR3 spans 15 amino acids. V trimming: 2 bases; J trimming: 2 bases; junction bases outside the gene matches: 1. The CDR3 nucleotides read TGTGCCAGCAGTTACGACAGGGGGTCCAAAAACATTCAGTACTTC. The encoded protein is CASSYDRGSKNIQYF.

This clonotype has only a few counts. The chain combines TRBV5-1 with TRBJ1-1, with D possibly matching TRBD1 (5 bases). Trimming took 3 bases from V and 1 from J, leaving 19 bases between them. Germline-derived CDR1 and CDR2 are SGHRS and YFSETQ. The CDR3 runs to 17 residues. The CDR3 region is CASSYPSRGTANTEAFF. CDR3 DNA sequence: TGCGCCAGCAGCTACCCATCCCGGGGGACGGCGAACACTGAAGCTTTCTTT.

The table lists this clonotype with many counts. V is TRBV20-1 and J is TRBJ2-5; 13 positions match TRBD2. CDR1 is DFQATT, CDR2 SNEGSKA, per germline (reference sequence). V lost 3 bases and J lost 5; bases outside the gene matches: 3. This CDR3 spans 14 amino acids. CDR3 DNA sequence: TGCAGTGCTAGTATACTAGCGGGGGGGGAGACCCAGTACTTC. Translated: CSASILAGGETQYF.

This clonotype was seen many times. The J gene is TRBJ1-1, the V gene TRBV6-1; 7 bases match TRBD1. The CDR3 loop spans 14 amino acids. The V gene's germline CDR1 is MNHNS and CDR2 SASEGT. Trimming removed 4 bases from V and 2 bases from J; junction bases left unmatched: 4. The CDR3 loop is CASSVTGKNTEAFF. DNA for the CDR3: TGTGCCAGCAGTGTGACAGGGAAAAACACTGAAGCTTTCTTT.

With respect to this clonotype: The CDR3 does not end in the conserved phenylalanine or tryptophan, so this is likely a read error. The V and J genes are TRBV18 and TRBJ1-2, with 7 bases matching TRBD1. The length of the CDR3 is 13 residues. With 6 bases clipped from V and 7 bases from J, the junction kept 8 bases outside the gene matches. Looked up from germline, CDR1 is KGHSH and CDR2 is LQKENI. CDR3 sequence (DNA): TGTGCCAGCTCTCCAAAGACAGGGTCTGGCTACACCTGC. Translating gives CASSPKTGSGYTC.

The chain couples TRBV4-1 to TRBJ2-5, with TRBD1 matching 11 bases. Germline V lookup: CDR1 MGHRA, CDR2 YSYEKL. J gave up 4 bases and V 2 bases, and 6 bases lay outside the gene matches. This CDR3 contains 16 residues. CDR3 amino acids: CASSQRLGQGGETQYF. The CDR3 bases are TGCGCCAGCAGCCAACGCCTGGGACAGGGGGGAGAGACCCAGTACTTC.

The table lists this clonotype with many counts. The chain couples TRBV6-1 to TRBJ1-5, with 7 bases that match TRBD1. This CDR3 contains 14 residues. Per the germline V gene, CDR1 is MNHNS and CDR2 is SASEGT. J was trimmed by 0 bases and V by 7 bases; bases with no gene match: 3. The chain's CDR3 is CASNTGVSNQPQHF. In nucleotides, the CDR3 is TGTGCCAGCAATACAGGGGTTAGCAATCAGCCCCAGCATTTT.

This clonotype was observed many times. V and J are TRBV6-5 and TRBJ2-2; 7 nucleotides line up with TRBD2. The CDR3 length is 14 residues. Unmatched junction bases numbered 5, after V lost 5 bases and J lost 5 bases. Per germline, CDR1 MNHEY and CDR2 SVGAGI. CDR3 sequence reads: CASSSGTGTGELFF. Here the CDR3 DNA reads TGTGCCAGCAGTAGCGGGACGGGGACCGGGGAGCTGTTTTTT.

This clonotype has at least ten counts. The chain recombines TRBV2 with TRBJ2-5; D may be TRBD1 or TRBD2 (5 bases each). CDR3 size: 15 residues. The germline CDR1 and CDR2 sequences are SNHLY and FYNNEI. Trimming removed 6 bases at V and 4 bases at J, with 18 bases between. CDR3 in amino acids: CASRTTRGWSETQYF. The CDR3 nucleotides are TGTGCCAGCAGGACCACTAGGGGCTGGTCAGAGACCCAGTACTTC.

This clonotype showed up many times. This sequence joins TRBV5-5 and TRBJ2-5; D not certain. Looked up from germline, CDR1 is SGHKS and CDR2 is YYEKEE (reference sequence). This CDR3 spans 11 amino acids. V dropped 3 bases and J dropped 5 bases, with 5 bases sitting between them. CDR3 nucleotide sequence: TGTGCCAGCAGCTATGTGGAGACCCAGTACTTC. It encodes CASSYVETQYF.

This clonotype came up a few times. J is TRBJ2-2 and V is TRBV6-1; D is perhaps TRBD2 (6 bases). The germline V gene has CDR1 MNHNS and CDR2 SASEGT. This CDR3 region has 14 residues. The V and J ends lost 7 bases and 2 bases respectively, with 11 bases between them. CDR3 coding DNA: TGTGCCAGCATGCTGGGAGGAAACACCGGGGAGCTGTTTTTT. It codes for CASMLGGNTGELFF.

The chain couples TRBV20-1 to TRBJ2-2; D remains unclear. Germline V gene sequence: CDR1 DFQATT, CDR2 SNEGSKA (reference sequence). The CDR3 is 13 residues long. Trimming left V 3 bases short and J 6 bases short, with 11 bases between. CDR3 DNA: TGCAGTGCTAGTGGGAACAACGCCGGGGAGCTGTTTTTT. This codes for CSASGNNAGELFF.

This clonotype was found a few times. The chain couples TRBV28 to TRBJ2-7; no definite D call. V lost 3 bases to trimming and J lost 0 bases, with 9 bases between them. CDR1 and CDR2 (germline): MDHEN, SYDVKM. The CDR3 contains 14 residues. The CDR3 protein is CASSFQDASYEQYF. Written as DNA, the CDR3 is TGTGCCAGCAGTTTCCAGGACGCCTCCTACGAGCAGTACTTC. Using reference TRBV28 and TRBJ2-7 for the parts outside the CDR3, the full variable domain is DVKVTQSSRYLVKRTGEKVFLECVQDMDHENMFWYRQDPGLGLRLIYFSYDVKMKEKGDIPEGYSVSREKKERFSLILESASTNQTSMYLCASSFQDASYEQYFGPGTRLTVT.

This clonotype was seen many times. CDR3 sequence (DNA): TGTGCCAGCAGCTCGTTTGATCCGCACGGTGGCTACACCTTC. Translation: CASSSFDPHGGYTF. This chain links TRBV7-9 with TRBJ1-2; D is unclear. Germline values: CDR1 SEHNR, CDR2 FQNEAQ (reference sequence). There are 14 residues in the CDR3. V gave up 4 bases and J gave up 7 bases, with 16 bases separating them. The whole variable domain, remainder taken from reference TRBV7-9 and TRBJ1-2, is DTGVSQNPRHKITKRGQNVTFRCDPISEHNRLYWYRQTLGQGPEFLTYFQNEAQLEKSRLLSDRFSAERPKGSFSTLEIQRTEQGDSAMYLCASSSFDPHGGYTFGSGTRLTVV.

For this clonotype: A much larger clone lies a single base off, so this may be a read error. This CDR3 fails to terminate in the conserved phenylalanine or tryptophan, so it likely reflects a read error. V gene TRBV20-1 combines with J gene TRBJ1-2; D is unresolved. Germline loops: CDR1 DFQATT, CDR2 SNEGSKA (reference sequence). Trimming took off 2 bases at V and 3 bases at J, with 13 bases between the two ends. The CDR3 length is 14 residues. CDR3 coding DNA: TGCAGTGCTAGATCTCCCGGAGTACACTATGGCTACACCGTC. Translation: CSARSPGVHYGYTV.

The sample holds many counts of this clonotype. The chain has TRBV6-1 and TRBJ1-1; D remains unclear. The CDR3 contains 14 residues. Germline CDR1 is MNHNS and CDR2 is SASEGT. Trimming shortened V by 6 bases and J by 1 base, and 12 bases separated the two germline ends. The CDR3 DNA follows: TGTGCCAGCAGCCACGACGGCACGAACACTGAAGCTTTCTTT. This translates into CASSHDGTNTEAFF.

This clonotype was seen at least ten times. A junction end diverges from the germline sequence, so it may reflect a read error. V is TRBV29-1 and J is TRBJ1-2; D gene unclear. The CDR3 covers 12 residues. Per the germline V gene, CDR1 is SQVTM and CDR2 is ANQGSEA. The CDR3 coding sequence is TGCAGCGCTGAACCGGGTTCCTATGGCTACACCTTC. Its protein is CSAEPGSYGYTF.

The V call is TRBV7-8, the J call TRBJ2-5, with D perhaps given as TRBD1 or TRBD2 (5 bases each). V lost 4 bases, J lost 3 bases, and 9 bases lay in between. The CDR3 extends over 13 amino acids. Germline-derived CDR1 and CDR2 are SGHVS and FQNEAQ. The CDR3 protein is CASSYLGEETQYF. The CDR3 DNA follows: TGTGCCAGCAGCTACCTGGGGGAAGAGACCCAGTACTTC.

This clonotype was seen repeatedly, ten times or more. CDR3 coding DNA: TGCAGTGTGTTGGGAGGTAGCGACCAAGAGACCCAGTACTTC. Its protein product is CSVLGGSDQETQYF. V gene TRBV20-1 combines with J gene TRBJ2-5; TRBD2 is a possible D gene (6 bases). The V end lost 7 bases, the J end lost 0 bases, and 15 bases lay between the germline ends. CDR3 length equals 14 residues. CDR1 is DFQATT and CDR2 is SNEGSKA in the germline V gene (reference sequence).

Concerning this clonotype itself: Being one base from a much bigger clone, this may be a read error. The genes are TRBV7-9 and TRBJ2-5, with 7 bases fitting TRBD2. Germline V gene data show CDR1 as SEHNR and CDR2 as FQNEAQ (reference sequence). The CDR3 loop spans 16 amino acids. The CDR3 loop is CASSLSLRGREETQDF. For the CDR3, the DNA is TGTGCCAGCAGCTTAAGTCTACGGGGGAGGGAGGAGACCCAGGACTTC.

As to this clonotype: A junction end diverges from the germline sequence, so it may reflect a read error. This chain connects TRBV19 to TRBJ2-2; D might be TRBD1 (6 bases). The CDR3 contains 15 residues. Germline V gives CDR1 LNHDA, CDR2 SQIVND (reference sequence). The CDR3 loop is CASSIGGTITGELCF. DNA for the CDR3: TGTGCCAGTAGTATTGGTGGGACAATCACCGGGGAGCTGTGTTTT.

This clonotype has a handful of counts. J is TRBJ2-5 and V is TRBV7-9; 7 bases fit TRBD2. Losses at the gene ends were 1 base for V and 3 bases for J; bases not matched to a gene: 5. There are 15 residues in the CDR3. Germline lookup yields CDR1 SEHNR and CDR2 FQNEAQ (reference sequence). CDR3 nucleotides: TGTGCCAGCAGCTTAGGAACCGGGACTAAAGAGACCCAGTACTTC. This sequence encodes CASSLGTGTKETQYF. Combining the CDR3 with reference TRBV7-9 and TRBJ2-5 gives the whole variable domain DTGVSQNPRHKITKRGQNVTFRCDPISEHNRLYWYRQTLGQGPEFLTYFQNEAQLEKSRLLSDRFSAERPKGSFSTLEIQRTEQGDSAMYLCASSLGTGTKETQYFGPGTRLLVL.

The rearrangement joins TRBV28 to TRBJ1-1; 10 nucleotides match TRBD1. Germline assignment: CDR1 MDHEN and CDR2 SYDVKM. The CDR3 sequence is 17 residues long. Trimming cost V 6 bases and J 0 bases; bases outside gene matches: 10. The CDR3 DNA follows: TGTGCCAGCAGCTCCCGGACAGGGGGGGGCATGAACACTGAAGCTTTCTTT. Protein product: CASSSRTGGGMNTEAFF.

V and J are TRBV20-1 and TRBJ2-7, with TRBD2 matching 12 bases. CDR1 and CDR2 (germline): DFQATT, SNEGSKA (reference sequence). The CDR3 consists of 14 residues. V lost 1 base and J lost 7; bases outside the gene matches: 5. The CDR3 loop reads CSARGLAGDWEQYF. CDR3 DNA: TGCAGTGCTAGAGGACTAGCGGGGGATTGGGAGCAGTACTTC.

This clonotype was detected many times. The V and J genes are TRBV6-2 or TRBV6-3 and TRBJ1-2, with 10 bases matching TRBD1. Per germline, CDR1 MNHEY and CDR2 SVGEGT. This CDR3 is built from 13 residues. After removal of 6 bases from V and 7 bases from J, the junction contained 5 bases not matched to a gene. The CDR3, as DNA: TGTGCCAGCAGGGAGACAGGGGGCAGTGGCTACACCTTC. Translated, it gives CASRETGGSGYTF.

This clonotype appeared a few times. The chain employs TRBV4-1 and TRBJ1-2, with no clear D. Germline CDR1 MGHRA, CDR2 YSYEKL. The V end was cut by 4 bases, the J end by 7 bases, with 13 bases between. The CDR3 is 13 amino acids. The CDR3 DNA sequence: TGCGCCAGCAGCCGAGGTGTCGAGGGTGGCTACACCTTC. Protein sequence: CASSRGVEGGYTF.